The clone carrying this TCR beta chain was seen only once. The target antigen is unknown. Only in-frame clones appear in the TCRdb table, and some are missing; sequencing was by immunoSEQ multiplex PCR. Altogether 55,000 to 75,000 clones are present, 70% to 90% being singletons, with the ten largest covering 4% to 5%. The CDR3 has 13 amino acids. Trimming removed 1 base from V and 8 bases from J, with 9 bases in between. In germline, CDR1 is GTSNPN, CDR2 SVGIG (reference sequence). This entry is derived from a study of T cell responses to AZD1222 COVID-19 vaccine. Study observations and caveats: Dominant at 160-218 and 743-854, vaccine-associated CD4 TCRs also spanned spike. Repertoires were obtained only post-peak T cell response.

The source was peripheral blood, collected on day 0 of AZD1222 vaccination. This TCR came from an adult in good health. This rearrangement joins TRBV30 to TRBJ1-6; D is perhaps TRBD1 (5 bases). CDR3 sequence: CAWSGQGDSPLHF. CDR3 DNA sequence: TGTGCCTGGAGTGGTCAGGGAGATTCACCCCTCCACTTT.